The 5 T cell receptor beta chains below come from one sample, sequenced in a study of T cells in Graves' hyperthyroidism and ophthalmopathy. Authors of the study amplified TCR beta CDR3 regions from RNA transcripts. The primer set for the first-round RT-PCR of the TCR CDR3 was HTBI. Each CDR3 protein is one row after TCRdb ran MiXCR on the multiplex PCR reads. The table includes about 610,000 distinct CDR3 sequences, about 14% detected once. The specimen was blood. These receptors were collected from a middle-aged woman with Graves' ophthalmopathy.

This clonotype was detected many times. This chain links TRBV6-5 with TRBJ1-1; D is unresolved. Germline V gives CDR1 MNHEY, CDR2 SVGAGI. There are 14 residues in the CDR3. Trimming removed 0 bases from V and 8 bases from J, with 13 bases in between. The DNA of the CDR3 is TGTGCCAGCAGTTACTCGAAACGGGGAGGGGAAGCTTTCTTT. It translates to CASSYSKRGGEAFF.

This clonotype was found many times. The chain is built from TRBV6-2 or TRBV6-3 and TRBJ1-5; no reliable D call. There are 15 residues in the CDR3. Trimming left V 1 base short and J 4 bases short, with 11 bases between. Germline V CDR1 and CDR2: MNHEY, SVGEGT. For the CDR3, the DNA is TGTGCCAGCAGTTACTTGGGTTACGGTAATCAGCCCCAGCATTTT. Its translation is CASSYLGYGNQPQHF.

The chain recombines TRBV12-3 or TRBV12-4 with TRBJ2-5; 9 bases match TRBD2. CDR3 length: 14 amino acids. V trimming: 6 bases; J trimming: 6 bases; junction bases outside the gene matches: 8. This chain's CDR3 is CASSPGTSLKTQYF. In nucleotides, the CDR3 is TGTGCCAGCAGCCCCGGGACTAGCTTAAAGACCCAGTACTTC.

This clonotype has ten or more counts. The rearrangement uses TRBV6-2 or TRBV6-3 and TRBJ2-5, with D perhaps matching TRBD2 (6 bases). Trimming stripped 4 bases from V and 2 bases from J, with 17 bases between. Germline CDR1 reads MNHEY; CDR2 reads SVGEGT. This CDR3 comprises 16 residues. The CDR3 protein is CASSWSFIGTQETQYF. The CDR3 DNA reads as TGTGCCAGCAGTTGGAGTTTTATTGGGACTCAAGAGACCCAGTACTTC.

This clonotype was recorded many times. The rearrangement links TRBV6-5 to TRBJ2-7, with 11 bases that match TRBD2. Germline V gene sequence: CDR1 MNHEY, CDR2 SVGAGI. Trimming removed 7 bases from V and 1 base from J; junction bases left unmatched: 24. This CDR3 contains 21 residues. The CDR3 region is CASNFSPSEGTSGRSSYEQYF. The CDR3 DNA reads TGTGCCAGCAATTTCTCCCCTTCGGAGGGAACTAGCGGGAGATCGTCCTACGAGCAGTACTTC.